This TCR beta chain was sequenced in a study of low-dose radiotherapy and immunotherapy resistance in tumors. Study details: The authors gave intravenous cyclophosphamide 200 mg/m2 every two weeks, one day before radiation and immunotherapy.

This clonotype was detected ten times or more. The germline V gene has CDR1 SQVTM and CDR2 ANQGSEA. The CDR3 totals 13 residues. The V gene lost 4 bases and the J gene lost 4 bases, with 13 bases spanning the gap. cDNA synthesis used a TRAV/TRBV-specific primer set for both chains. TCRs underwent roughly 19 PCR cycles of amplification with a constant-region primer and V-primer adapter. In TCRdb, the reads were re-called with MiXCR into one record per CDR3 protein. The sample has tens of thousands of distinct CDR3 sequences, roughly a sixth seen once. Time point defined: before trial treatment. Ipilimumab, nivolumab, aspirin, low-dose cyclophosphamide and low-dose radiotherapy were administered to donors.

The clonotype comes from a male donor with prostate cancer. Sequencing used PBMCs, obtained before treatment. The chain recombines TRBV29-1 with TRBJ2-5; D is undetermined. CDR3 sequence: CSVAIDLGETQYF. CDR3 nucleotide sequence: TGCAGCGTTGCGATCGACCTGGGAGAGACCCAGTACTTC.